This note documents a single T cell receptor beta chain sequence. The CDR3 contains 17 residues. This sample is part of a study of control samples from healthy donors and cancer patients. Assay used: immunoSEQ multiplex PCR; TCRdb lists only in-frame clones, some missing. The sample lists 150,000 to 200,000 clones, 75% to 95% occurring once. This receptor was identified in a woman in her thirties in good health. The chain is built from TRBV21-1 and TRBJ2-1; TRBD2 is taken as the D call from the table, unchecked against the DNA. TRBV21-1 is assigned pseudogene status. Source material: blood. CDR3 residues: CASSKVAPSGILDEQFF. For the CDR3, the DNA is TGTGCCAGCAGCAAAGTGGCTCCTAGCGGGATCCTAGATGAGCAGTTCTTC.